The entry below gives a single T cell receptor (beta chain) sequence along with its context. The CDR3 is made up of 14 amino acids. V gave up 4 bases and J gave up 2 bases, with 10 bases separating them. CDR1 LGHNA and CDR2 YSLEER come from the germline V gene. The data were taken from a study of blood T cell repertoires in COVID-19. Study-wide background: Donors of Cohort 3 who recovered were those that had two negative PCRs, clearance, or symptom resolution.

Original processing notes: The authors estimated nucleated cell counts from reference gene primer amplification. The repertoire was sequenced with immunoSEQ multiplex PCR; TCRdb's copy has only in-frame clones and lacks some. V, J and clone size reflect that table, while D and trimming were determined from the DNA. The sample contains a few hundred thousand clones, less than 90% of which appear only once. Cohorts were assigned according to the clinical history that participants reported. The sequenced sample consisted of PBMCs or T cells enriched from blood (not recorded which). J is TRBJ2-3 and V is TRBV4-3; tentative D call: TRBD2 (5 bases). The source is a woman aged 50 to 60 in a cohort exposed to, infected with or recovered from COVID-19 (not recorded which). The CDR3 reads CASSRVEDTDTQYF. The CDR3, as DNA: TGCGCCAGCAGCCGCGTGGAGGACACAGATACGCAGTATTTT.